A selection of T cell receptor beta chains follows, all from one sample in a study of Ad26.COV2.S vaccination and SARS-CoV-2 variants. Sequencing was performed with immunoSEQ multiplex PCR; in TCRdb, only in-frame clones are kept and a portion is missing. The sample has around 310,000 clones; roughly 90% are singletons. The specimen was peripheral blood, collected in a trial of Ad26.COV2.S vaccine versus placebo. The source of these receptors is a person aged 18-65 years who received the Ad26.COV2.S COVID-19 vaccine or a placebo. Each CDR3 is given with its conserved first and last residue. A D gene is named only where the DNA matches it firmly. For some rows the clone size is stated as once, few or many, or as a class when expanded; others skip it.

D: -; size: -; J: TRBJ2-7; V: TRBV9; CDR3: CASSVGGDSLYEQYF; DNA: TGTGCCAGCAGCGTAGGGGGGGACTCGCTCTACGAGCAGTACTTC
D: -; size: -; J: TRBJ1-2; V: TRBV5-3; CDR3: CARSLRVGRRSGYTF; DNA: TGTGCCAGAAGCTTGAGGGTGGGGAGGCGGAGTGGCTACACCTTC
D: -; size: -; J: TRBJ1-3; V: TRBV18; CDR3: CASSRGIGNTIYF; DNA: TGTGCCAGCTCACGGGGGATCGGAAACACCATATATTTT
D: TRBD1; size: -; J: TRBJ1-2; V: TRBV27; CDR3: CASSLQGAGDYGYTF; DNA: TGTGCCAGCAGTTTACAGGGGGCGGGGGACTATGGCTACACCTTC
D: TRBD1; size: -; J: TRBJ1-2; V: TRBV4-3; CDR3: CASSWTGDGYTF; DNA: TGCGCCAGCAGCTGGACAGGTGATGGCTACACCTTC
D: -; size: -; J: TRBJ2-1; V: TRBV27; CDR3: CASSLTAGSYNEQFF; DNA: TGTGCCAGCAGTTTAACGGCAGGGTCCTACAATGAGCAGTTCTTC
D: TRBD1; size: -; J: TRBJ1-5; V: TRBV27; CDR3: CASSYGTGMGQPQHF; DNA: TGTGCCAGCAGCTACGGGACAGGGATGGGGCAGCCCCAGCATTTT
D: TRBD2; size: once; J: TRBJ2-5; V: TRBV20-1; CDR3: CSASETAGRETQYF; DNA: TGCAGTGCTAGTGAGACAGCGGGACGGGAGACCCAGTACTTC
D: TRBD1; size: once; J: TRBJ1-6; V: TRBV3-1/TRBV3-2; CDR3: CASRRTGDSPLHF; DNA: TGTGCCAGCAGGAGGACAGGGGATTCACCCCTCCACTTT
D: -; size: -; J: TRBJ1-2; V: TRBV6-4; CDR3: CASSDSLWGYTF; DNA: TGTGCCAGCAGTGACTCCTTGTGGGGCTACACCTTC
D: TRBD1; size: once; J: TRBJ1-3; V: TRBV24-1; CDR3: CATSDYRGGQGFGNTIYF; DNA: TGTGCCACCAGTGATTACCGCGGGGGACAGGGATTTGGAAACACCATATATTTT
D: -; size: -; J: TRBJ2-1; V: TRBV20-1; CDR3: CSASGVGLAGYEQFF; DNA: TGCAGTGCTAGTGGAGTGGGACTCGCAGGTTATGAGCAGTTCTTC
D: TRBD2; size: -; J: TRBJ2-1; V: TRBV3-1/TRBV3-2; CDR3: CASSHPSGRNTYNEQFF; DNA: TGTGCCAGCAGCCACCCTAGCGGGAGAAACACCTACAATGAGCAGTTCTTC
D: TRBD1; size: -; J: TRBJ2-7; V: TRBV7-9; CDR3: CASSRVTGLLVEQYF; DNA: TGTGCCAGCAGCCGCGTGACAGGGTTGTTAGTCGAGCAGTACTTC
D: TRBD1; size: -; J: TRBJ1-2; V: TRBV9; CDR3: CASTGGRGYTF; DNA: TGTGCCAGCACAGGGGGACGCGGCTACACCTTC
D: TRBD1; size: -; J: TRBJ1-2; V: TRBV5-1; CDR3: CASRFPGTGLRANYGYTF; DNA: TGCGCCAGCAGGTTCCCCGGGACAGGTCTCCGAGCTAACTATGGCTACACCTTC
D: -; size: once; J: TRBJ1-1; V: TRBV5-5; CDR3: CASSPGVGTEAFF; DNA: TGTGCCAGCAGCCCCGGGGTGGGGACTGAAGCTTTCTTT
D: TRBD2; size: -; J: TRBJ2-3; V: TRBV15; CDR3: CATSRGSAGGTDTQYF; DNA: TGTGCCACCAGCAGAGGGTCGGCGGGGGGCACAGATACGCAGTATTTT
D: -; size: -; J: TRBJ2-5; V: TRBV7-2; CDR3: CASSRGRGETQYF; DNA: TGTGCCAGCAGCAGGGGCCGGGGAGAGACCCAGTACTTC
D: -; size: -; J: TRBJ1-3; V: TRBV5-1; CDR3: CASSVTPSSGNTIYF; DNA: TGCGCCAGCAGCGTGACACCTAGCTCTGGAAACACCATATATTTT
D: TRBD1; size: -; J: TRBJ1-2; V: TRBV6-2/TRBV6-3; CDR3: CASSTENRGLFGGYTF; DNA: TGTGCCAGCAGCACAGAAAACAGGGGGCTCTTCGGTGGCTACACCTTC
D: TRBD1; size: -; J: TRBJ2-7; V: TRBV2; CDR3: CASRTGTSYEQYF; DNA: TGTGCCAGTCGGACAGGGACCTCCTACGAGCAGTACTTC